Reported below is one T cell receptor beta chain. The target of this receptor is not known. The input lacks base qualities; no much larger clone sits a single base away. The sample originates from a study of blood T cells in healthy people across ages (dated by TCRdb to the mid-2010s). About the full investigation: In model experiments, template switching captured roughly one uniquely barcoded TCR beta cDNA molecule for every two T cells. Age-related changes in TCR beta repertoire diversity were measured in the study by deep sequencing normalized with unique cDNA molecular identifiers. Donors were grouped into four age groups: young (average approximately 16 years), middle-aged (around 39), aged (around 62) and long-lived (about 90). To avoid experimental bias, donors of different ages were distributed randomly across sequencing lanes. The study analyzed two additional independent replicas of 1 million unique cDNA reads from the same blood draw for two donors, one aged 18 to 30 and one aged 80 or older. Beyond this particular receptor, the publication reports: Total diversity estimates from one million sequenced T cells were considered lower bounds and underestimates. Since profiling was done on bulk unsorted PBMCs, naive and antigen-experienced compartments could not be conclusively compared. Because the CMV infection status of the donors was unknown, age-related changes in expanded clonotypes may potentially have been confounded. Observed TCR beta diversity correlated strongly with the percentage of naive T cells measured by flow cytometry. Compared with the aged group, the long-lived group had more naive CD4+ T cells, fewer expanded clones and increased TCR diversity, suggesting age selection. Observed TCR beta diversity per million T cells fell roughly linearly with age, and a significant reduction was already apparent by age approximately 41.

Libraries were made using 5' RACE. TCRdb shows the sequencer as Illumina HiSeq 2500. The second PCR ran for roughly 6 to 11 cycles and used a J-beta primer mix along with a sample-barcoded 5' primer. Each TCR beta cDNA molecule received a unique molecular identifier from a template-switch 5' adaptor carrying 12 random nucleotides. Each sample yielded at least 2.5 million CDR3-containing paired-end reads. First-strand cDNA synthesis was performed from all RNA using the Mint cDNA synthesis kit, with priming by a TRBC-specific oligonucleotide. Following uracil-DNA glycosylase treatment, all cDNA underwent a first 18-cycle PCR with the universal primers M1SS and BC2_uni_R. The published analysis was carried out like this. For normalization, 1 million high-quality reads were randomly selected from each sample, with every read carrying a distinct molecular identifier. Instead of being binned into consensus sequences, reads with shared molecular identifiers were discarded. MiTCR, run with a Q25 quality threshold and the strictest error-elimination algorithm, handled CDR3 identification, clonotype clustering and error correction. Lower-bound total TCR beta diversity was estimated with a nonparametric unseen species model using Euler transformation. The raw public data were reprocessed by TCRdb itself: fastp quality trimming at Q25, MiXCR clonotype calling, in-frame beta chains only. CDR3 protein sequences are deduplicated, and each keeps its most common genes and DNA. TCRdb, not the authors, supplied the V and J calls. In all, the sample holds about a million distinct CDR3 sequences, and around 48% of those were seen once. Jointly, the top ten make up around an eighth of the sample.

The roughly 39 donors, aged about 6 to 95 years, were systemically healthy Caucasian individuals from Russia. Around 10 milliliters of peripheral blood were collected from each donor into EDTA-treated Vacutainer tubes. Ficoll-Paque density-gradient centrifugation was used to isolate PBMCs, with at least 6.5 million per sample. Total RNA, at least 6 micrograms per sample, was extracted from PBMCs with Trizol reagent. For every donor, flow cytometry on a PBMC aliquot measured the percentage of naive CD45RAhigh/CD27high T cells. Reading from cysteine to phenylalanine, the CDR3 counts 13 amino acids. This entry keeps only the CDR3 DNA: 39 bases, framed from base 1. Via the germline V gene, CDR1 is MNHEY and CDR2 SVGEGT. Relative to germline, V is 6 bases shorter and J is 5 bases shorter, with 13 bases between their ends.

The sequence was obtained from a man aged 30 to 39 in good health. Specimen: blood. The chain is assembled from TRBV6-2 or TRBV6-3 and TRBJ1-2, with TRBD1 perhaps the D gene, on 5 matching bases. The DNA reads TGTGCCAGCAGCTACCTAGGGACGTATGGCTACACCTTC. It specifies CASSYLGTYGYTF.